Ten or more counts support the clone carrying this TCR beta chain. This sample was included in a study of regulatory T cells in long-lasting Graves disease. Indicated time point: newly diagnosed GD, antithyroid drugs for less than 3 months. Preparation of the TCR library used RNA extracted from PBMCs. CDR3 regions were amplified by Arm-PCR using iRepertoire HTBI primers to build TCR beta libraries. One entry per CDR3 protein results from TCRdb running MiXCR on the multiplex PCR reads. The sample includes about 540,000 distinct CDR3 sequences, 13% seen only once; the top ten take approximately 9.3%. Trimming cost V 2 bases and J 3 bases, with 7 bases left between them. The germline V gene encodes CDR1 SGHVS and CDR2 FQNEAQ. The CDR3 sequence is 13 residues long. In addition, the sample was reused for a study of T cells in Graves' hyperthyroidism and ophthalmopathy.

The chain employs TRBV7-8 and TRBJ1-1, with D hard to call. Material: peripheral blood mononuclear cells (PBMCs), obtained at new diagnosis, from a patient treated with antithyroid drugs. The source of this sequence is a man aged 25-45 years with Graves disease. CDR3 bases: TGTGCCAGCAGCTTAAACCGAGACACTGAAGCTTTCTTT. Translation: CASSLNRDTEAFF.